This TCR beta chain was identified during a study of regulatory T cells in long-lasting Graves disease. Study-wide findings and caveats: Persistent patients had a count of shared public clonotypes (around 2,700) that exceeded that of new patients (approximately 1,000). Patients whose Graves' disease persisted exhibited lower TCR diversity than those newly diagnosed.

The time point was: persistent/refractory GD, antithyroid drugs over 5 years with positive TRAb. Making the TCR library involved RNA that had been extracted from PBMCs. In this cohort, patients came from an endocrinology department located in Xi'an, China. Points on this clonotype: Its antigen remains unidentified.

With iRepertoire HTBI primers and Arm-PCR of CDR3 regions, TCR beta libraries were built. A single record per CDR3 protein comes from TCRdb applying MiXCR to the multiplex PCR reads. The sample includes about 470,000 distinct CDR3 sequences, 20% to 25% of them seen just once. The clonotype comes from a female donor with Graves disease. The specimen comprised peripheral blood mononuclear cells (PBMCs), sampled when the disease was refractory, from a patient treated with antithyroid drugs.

CDR3 sequence (DNA): TGTGCAGGGTACGACAGGGAATACTCTGGGGCCAACGTCCTGACTTTC. This encodes CAGYDREYSGANVLTF. The J gene is TRBJ2-6, the V gene TRBV30, with 7 bases matching TRBD1. CDR3 length equals 16 residues. Germline lookup yields CDR1 GTSNPN and CDR2 SVGIG (reference sequence).